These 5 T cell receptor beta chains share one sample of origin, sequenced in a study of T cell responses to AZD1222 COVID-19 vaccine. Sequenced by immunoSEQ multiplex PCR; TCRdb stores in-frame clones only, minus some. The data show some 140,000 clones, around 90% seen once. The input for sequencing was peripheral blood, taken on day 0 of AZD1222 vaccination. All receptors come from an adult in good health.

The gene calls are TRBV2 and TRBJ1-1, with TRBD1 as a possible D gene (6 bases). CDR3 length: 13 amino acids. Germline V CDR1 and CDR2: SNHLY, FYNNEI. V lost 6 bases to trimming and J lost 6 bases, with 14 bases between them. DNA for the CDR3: TGTGCCAGCAGCGTTTACAGGGACGCTGAAGCTTTCTTT. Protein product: CASSVYRDAEAFF.

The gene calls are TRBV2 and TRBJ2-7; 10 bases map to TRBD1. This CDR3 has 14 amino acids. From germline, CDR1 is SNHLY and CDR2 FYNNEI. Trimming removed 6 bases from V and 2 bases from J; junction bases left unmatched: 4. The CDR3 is CASRGTGAPYEQYF. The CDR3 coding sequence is TGTGCCAGCAGGGGGACAGGGGCACCCTACGAGCAGTACTTC.

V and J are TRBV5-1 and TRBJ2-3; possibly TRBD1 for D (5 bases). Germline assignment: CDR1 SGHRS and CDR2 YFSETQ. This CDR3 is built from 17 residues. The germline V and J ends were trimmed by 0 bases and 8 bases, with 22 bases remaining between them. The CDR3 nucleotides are TGCGCCAGCAGCTTGGCCCTGGGGCTTGTCGGAGAGAGTACGCAGTATTTT. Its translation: CASSLALGLVGESTQYF.

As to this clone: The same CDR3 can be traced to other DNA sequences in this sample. In nucleotides, the CDR3 is TGCGCCAGCAGCCAAGAACGGGGCGCCGGAAACACCATATATTTT. It yields the protein CASSQERGAGNTIYF. The chain uses TRBV4-1 and TRBJ1-3, with D possibly matching TRBD1 (5 bases). The CDR3 totals 15 residues. Germline-derived CDR1 and CDR2 are MGHRA and YSYEKL. With 0 bases removed from V and 4 bases from J, the gap between germline ends came to 10 bases.

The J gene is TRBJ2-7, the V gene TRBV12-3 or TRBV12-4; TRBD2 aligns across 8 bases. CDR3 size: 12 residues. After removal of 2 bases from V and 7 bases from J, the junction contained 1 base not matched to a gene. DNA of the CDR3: TGTGCCAGCAGTTTAAGCGGGAGTGAGCAGTACTTC. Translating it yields CASSLSGSEQYF.